A single T cell receptor beta chain is shown here with its context. Antigen: not known. RNA transcripts provided the template for amplifying TCR beta CDR3 regions. First-round RT-PCR with HTBI primers preceded a second-round multiplex PCR. A single record per CDR3 protein comes from TCRdb applying MiXCR to the multiplex PCR reads. This sample carries 210,000 or so distinct CDR3 sequences, 29% of them seen once, and the ten largest clones take approximately 9.6%. The sample comes from a study of Graves' ophthalmopathy and Graves' hyperthyroidism. V lost 4 bases, J lost 5 bases, and 17 bases lay in between. The CDR3 is 15 residues long. The germline CDR1 and CDR2 sequences are PRHDT and FYEKMQ (reference sequence). Broader study findings: For separating ophthalmopathy from stable hyperthyroidism, a 13-signature model gave roughly 90% sensitivity and 75% to 83% specificity.

The TCR comes from a man aged 45-65 years with Graves' ophthalmopathy. Source material: peripheral blood. V and J are TRBV13 and TRBJ2-5, with D possibly being TRBD2 (5 bases). The CDR3 DNA sequence: TGTGCCAGCAGCTCAGGCCCCTTACGGAGGGAGACCCAGTACTTC. This gives the protein CASSSGPLRRETQYF.